This T cell receptor (beta chain) was sequenced in a study of blood T cell repertoires in COVID-19. Method: immunoSEQ multiplex PCR; TCRdb's copy keeps in-frame clones and lacks some. The sample holds about 110,000 clones, 70% to 80% seen once. The CDR3 is 15 amino acids. From germline, CDR1 is LNHNV and CDR2 YYDKDF (reference sequence). The V segment lost 0 bases and the J segment 7 bases; nucleotides outside the gene matches: 1. The rearrangement uses TRBV15 and TRBJ2-1; 12 positions match TRBD2. The receptor was derived from a man between 65 and 85 years old with active or convalescent COVID-19. The sequenced material came from peripheral blood. The CDR3 DNA follows: TGTGCCACCAGCAGAGATCTAGCGGGAGGGAATGAGCAGTTCTTC. This sequence encodes CATSRDLAGGNEQFF.